This record concerns one T cell receptor (beta chain) sequence. In the authors' methods: How many nucleated cells were present was estimated from reference gene primer amplification. This table comes from immunoSEQ multiplex PCR, and its TCRdb copy is limited to in-frame clones, with some not included. V, J and clone size are those of that table, while D and trimming were read from the DNA. Here the sample spans roughly 250,000 clones, approximately 84% being singletons. The entry originates in a study of blood T cell repertoires in COVID-19. Study background: PBMCs, B-cell-depleted T cells, or T cells provided the cDNA or gDNA that made up the material.

Germline loops: CDR1 SEHNR, CDR2 FQNEAQ (reference sequence). The CDR3 is 13 residues long. Trimming shortened V by 5 bases and J by 4 bases, and 11 bases separated the two germline ends. Allocation to cohorts depended on clinical history reported by the participants. V and J are TRBV7-9 and TRBJ1-2; D is undetermined. The specimen was PBMCs or T cells enriched from blood (not recorded which). The receptor was derived from a woman aged 35 to 49 with acute COVID-19. The CDR3 DNA follows: TGTGCCAGCAGCCATTCGGAGGGCTATGGCTACACCTTC. Translated: CASSHSEGYGYTF.